A single sample is the source of the 2 T cell receptor beta chains below, sequenced in a study of PD-L1 blockade in urothelial cancer. Sequenced by immunoSEQ multiplex PCR; TCRdb stores in-frame clones only, minus some. The repertoire holds around 25,000 clones, roughly nine tenths seen once, with 3% to 3.5% in the top ten. The sequencing used PBMCs, collected around atezolizumab (anti-PD-L1) treatment. The receptors were sampled from a man between 45 and 60 years old with urothelial cancer.

The chain uses TRBV29-1 and TRBJ2-7, with a possible D match to TRBD2 (6 bases). Per the germline V gene, CDR1 is SQVTM and CDR2 is ANQGSEA. The CDR3 spans 13 residues. The V gene lost 4 bases and the J gene lost 0 bases, with 10 bases spanning the gap. CDR3 in amino acids: CSVGVGSSYEQYF. DNA for the CDR3: TGCAGCGTTGGGGTCGGGAGCTCCTACGAGCAGTACTTC.

The chain has TRBV7-2 and TRBJ2-5; 10 bases agree with TRBD2. V trimming: 5 bases; J trimming: 5 bases; junction bases outside the gene matches: 5. Germline CDR1 is SGHTA and CDR2 is FQGNSA. The CDR3 sequence is 14 residues long. The CDR3, as DNA: TGTGCCAGCAGCCTGGGGACTAGCGTGGAGACCCAGTACTTC. As protein: CASSLGTSVETQYF.